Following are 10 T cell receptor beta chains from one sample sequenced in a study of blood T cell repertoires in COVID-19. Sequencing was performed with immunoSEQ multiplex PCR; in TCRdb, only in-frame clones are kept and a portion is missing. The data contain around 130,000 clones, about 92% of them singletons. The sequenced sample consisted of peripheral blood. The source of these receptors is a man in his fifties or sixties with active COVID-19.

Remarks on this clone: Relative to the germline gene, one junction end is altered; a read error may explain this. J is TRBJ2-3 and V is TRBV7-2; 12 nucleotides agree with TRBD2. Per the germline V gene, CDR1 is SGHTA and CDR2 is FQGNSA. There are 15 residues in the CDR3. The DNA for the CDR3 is TGTGCCAGCAGCCTAGCTAGCGGGAGGGCAGATACGCAGTATTTT. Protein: CASSLASGRADTQYF.

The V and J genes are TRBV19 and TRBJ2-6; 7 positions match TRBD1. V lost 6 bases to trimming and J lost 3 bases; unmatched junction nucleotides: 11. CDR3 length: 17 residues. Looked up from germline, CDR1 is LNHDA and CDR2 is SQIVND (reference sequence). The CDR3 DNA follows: TGTGCCAGTAGCGACTCTCTTTACAGGGGTGGGGCCAACGTCCTGACTTTC. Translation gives CASSDSLYRGGANVLTF.

DNA of the CDR3: TGTGCCAGCCTGGCGGGGGCATTGAGCTCCTACAATGAGCAGTTCTTC. It yields the protein CASLAGALSSYNEQFF. The J gene is TRBJ2-1, the V gene TRBV6-6, with D possibly TRBD2 on 7 matching bases. The CDR3 runs to 16 residues. Trimming took off 8 bases at V and 0 bases at J, with 17 bases between the two ends. CDR1 is MNHNY, CDR2 SVGAGI, per germline (reference sequence).

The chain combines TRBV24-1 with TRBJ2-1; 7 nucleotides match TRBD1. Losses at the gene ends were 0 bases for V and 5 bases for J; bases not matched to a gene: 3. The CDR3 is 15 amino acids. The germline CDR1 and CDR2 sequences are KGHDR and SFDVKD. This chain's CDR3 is CATSDLSRGNNEQFF. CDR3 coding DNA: TGTGCCACCAGTGATTTGAGCAGGGGGAACAATGAGCAGTTCTTC.

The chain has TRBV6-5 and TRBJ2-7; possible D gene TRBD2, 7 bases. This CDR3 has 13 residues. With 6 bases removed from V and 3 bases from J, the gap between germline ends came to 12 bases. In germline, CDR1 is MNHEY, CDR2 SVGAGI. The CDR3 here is CASSWGGGYEQYV. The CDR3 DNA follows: TGTGCCAGCAGCTGGGGAGGGGGCTACGAGCAGTACGTC.

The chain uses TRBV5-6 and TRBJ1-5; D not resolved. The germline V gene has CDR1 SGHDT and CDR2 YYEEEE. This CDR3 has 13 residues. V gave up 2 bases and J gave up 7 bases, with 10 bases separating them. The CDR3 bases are TGTGCCAGCAGCTTCCAGGATACCCAGCCCCAGCATTTT. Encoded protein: CASSFQDTQPQHF.

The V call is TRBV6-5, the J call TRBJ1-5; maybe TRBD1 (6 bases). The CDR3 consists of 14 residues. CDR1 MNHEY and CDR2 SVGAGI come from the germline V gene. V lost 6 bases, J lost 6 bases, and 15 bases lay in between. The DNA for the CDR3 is TGTGCCAGCAGGGCTCCCCAAGGGGGTCAGCCCCAGCATTTT. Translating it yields CASRAPQGGQPQHF.

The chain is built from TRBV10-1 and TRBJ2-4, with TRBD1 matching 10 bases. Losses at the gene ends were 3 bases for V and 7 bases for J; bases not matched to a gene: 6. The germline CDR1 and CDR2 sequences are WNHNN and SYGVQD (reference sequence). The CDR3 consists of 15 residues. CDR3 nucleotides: TGCGCCAGCAGTGACGGGACAGGGGATAGGAACATTCAGTACTTC. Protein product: CASSDGTGDRNIQYF.

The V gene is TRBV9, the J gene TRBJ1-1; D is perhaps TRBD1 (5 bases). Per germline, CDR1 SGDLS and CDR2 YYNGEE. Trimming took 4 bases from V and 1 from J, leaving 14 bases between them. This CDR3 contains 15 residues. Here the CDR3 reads CASSPQTARNTEAFF. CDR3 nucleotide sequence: TGTGCCAGCAGCCCTCAGACAGCTAGGAACACTGAAGCTTTCTTT.

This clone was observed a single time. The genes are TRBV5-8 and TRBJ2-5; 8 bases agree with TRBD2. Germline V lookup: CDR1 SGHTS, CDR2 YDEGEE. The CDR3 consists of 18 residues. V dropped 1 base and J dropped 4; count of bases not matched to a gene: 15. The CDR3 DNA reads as TGTGCCAGCAGCTTGAACTCTGGTAGCGGGATATACTCAGAGACCCAGTACTTC. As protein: CASSLNSGSGIYSETQYF.